These T cell receptor beta chains were read from a single sample in a study of blood T cell repertoires in COVID-19. Profiled with immunoSEQ multiplex PCR; TCRdb holds only in-frame clones, not every one. This repertoire shows fewer than 350,000 clones, 81% found once; its top ten account for about 2.9%. Input material: peripheral blood. Receptor source: a woman aged 55-75 years with active or convalescent COVID-19. The CDR3 runs from the conserved cysteine through the conserved F or W. The D gene is left open where the match is weak. Part of the rows lack a size; the others show once, few, many or a class for expanded clones.

clone size,D gene,V gene,J gene,CDR3 DNA,CDR3 protein
many,NA,TRBV7-6,TRBJ1-1,TGTGCCAGCAGCTTAGACGGAATCGGGACTGAAGCTTTCTTT,CASSLDGIGTEAFF
once,TRBD1,TRBV10-1,TRBJ1-5,TGCGCCAGCAGTCCTACGCAGGGGGTTTTCAATCAGCCCCAGCATTTT,CASSPTQGVFNQPQHF
NA,NA,TRBV28,TRBJ1-2,TGTGCCAGCACCGAACAGGTACAGCGTAACTATGGCTACACCTTC,CASTEQVQRNYGYTF
NA,NA,TRBV6-5,TRBJ2-7,TGTGCCAGCAGTTACAATGGGGGGTCGGAGGAGCAGTACTTC,CASSYNGGSEEQYF
NA,NA,TRBV2,TRBJ2-7,TGTGCCAGCAGTGAAGGTGTCGACACCAGCTACGAGCAGTACTTC,CASSEGVDTSYEQYF
NA,NA,TRBV18,TRBJ1-1,TGTGCCAGCTCACTGGCGGAGGGCAACACTGAAGCTTTCTTT,CASSLAEGNTEAFF
NA,TRBD1,TRBV11-2,TRBJ2-1,TGTGCCAGCAGCCAACAGGGGGTAAGCAATGAGCAGTTCTTC,CASSQQGVSNEQFF
once,NA,TRBV2,TRBJ1-1,TGTGCCAGCAGTGATGTGTGGGGCGCGACTGAAGCTTTCTTT,CASSDVWGATEAFF
few,NA,TRBV6-5,TRBJ2-5,TGTGCCAGCAGTTACCCAGGGTACCAAGAGACCCAGTACTTC,CASSYPGYQETQYF
few,TRBD2,TRBV4-3,TRBJ2-7,TGCGCCAGCAGCCAAGAGGGGAGGGGCCCCACCTACGAGCAGTACTTC,CASSQEGRGPTYEQYF
NA,NA,TRBV21-1,TRBJ2-5,TGTGCCAGCAGCAAAGCGGTTTCTTGGGACAGGGGGGGAGAGACCCAGTACTTC,CASSKAVSWDRGGETQYF
once,TRBD1,TRBV28,TRBJ1-2,TGTGCCAGCAGCCTGACAGGGGGCGGCTACACCTTC,CASSLTGGGYTF
NA,NA,TRBV3-1/TRBV3-2,TRBJ1-5,TGTGCCAGCAGCCGTGGGGGGGGCAGGTATCAGCCCCAGCATTTT,CASSRGGGRYQPQHF
NA,TRBD1,TRBV6-5,TRBJ2-7,TGTGCCAGCACCAAGACAGGGCCCTACGAGCAGTACTTC,CASTKTGPYEQYF
NA,NA,TRBV6-1,TRBJ2-1,TGTGCCAGCAGTGAATTGACTTCCAATGAGCAGTTCTTC,CASSELTSNEQFF
NA,NA,TRBV18,TRBJ1-6,TGTGCCAGCTCACTGACAGAGCAGTCCTATAATTCACCCCTCCACTTT,CASSLTEQSYNSPLHF
few,TRBD1,TRBV11-2,TRBJ2-1,TGTGCCAGCAGCACCTGGACAGGGGGTCTCGCTTACAATGAGCAGTTCTTC,CASSTWTGGLAYNEQFF
NA,TRBD1,TRBV7-3,TRBJ1-4,TGTGCCAGCAGCCGACCGGGACAGGGGGGTTCCGCAACTAATGAAAAACTGTTTTTT,CASSRPGQGGSATNEKLFF
NA,NA,TRBV6-5,TRBJ1-1,TGTGCCAGCAGGCCGGGACACTTGAACACTGAAGCTTTCTTT,CASRPGHLNTEAFF
NA,TRBD1,TRBV6-6,TRBJ1-5,TGTGCCAGCAGTTTTAGGAGGGGGCAGAGCAATCAGCCCCAGCATTTT,CASSFRRGQSNQPQHF
NA,TRBD2,TRBV5-4,TRBJ2-1,TGTGCCAGCAGCTCCGGTGCGGGGGGGACCGGTACCCATGAGCAGTTCTTC,CASSSGAGGTGTHEQFF
NA,NA,TRBV10-1,TRBJ1-1,TGCGCCAGCAGTGAGTCGCAGGGGAAATACACTGAAGCTTTCTTT,CASSESQGKYTEAFF
NA,NA,TRBV6-5,TRBJ1-2,TGTGCCAGCAGTTTTCGCGGGTACTATGGCTACACCTTC,CASSFRGYYGYTF
NA,TRBD1,TRBV5-1,TRBJ1-1,TGCGCCAGCAGCTTGGTGGTGAGGGGGCACACTGAAGCTTTCTTT,CASSLVVRGHTEAFF
once,TRBD1,TRBV30,TRBJ2-3,TGTGCCTGGGCGACAGGGGTTAGCACAGATACGCAGTATTTT,CAWATGVSTDTQYF
NA,NA,TRBV20-1,TRBJ1-6,TGCAGTGCTAGTAACAGCCAGAGATATAATTCACCCCTCCACTTT,CSASNSQRYNSPLHF
NA,NA,TRBV6-5,TRBJ2-3,TGTGCCAGCAAGGCGGGGGCTAGCACAGATACGCAGTATTTT,CASKAGASTDTQYF
NA,TRBD1,TRBV14,TRBJ2-2,TGTGCCAGCAGCCAAGACAGGGGGCATAGTACCGGGGAGCTGTTTTTT,CASSQDRGHSTGELFF
NA,NA,TRBV18,TRBJ2-5,TGTGCCAGCTCACCACCTGTCCGCCAAGAGACCCAGTACTTC,CASSPPVRQETQYF
NA,NA,TRBV7-2,TRBJ2-7,TGTGCCAGCAGCTTAGGAGCTTCCTACGAGCAGTACTTC,CASSLGASYEQYF
NA,TRBD1,TRBV10-2,TRBJ1-1,TGCGCCAGTTGGACAGGGAACACTGAAGCTTTCTTT,CASWTGNTEAFF
NA,TRBD1,TRBV6-5,TRBJ2-2,TGTGCCAGTAGACAGGGGGGGACCGGGGAGCTGTTTTTT,CASRQGGTGELFF
NA,NA,TRBV19,TRBJ2-5,TGTGCCAGTAGTGTAGCCGGAGGTCCAGAGACCCAGTACTTC,CASSVAGGPETQYF
NA,NA,TRBV2,TRBJ2-3,TGTGCCAGCCGCGGGGCCTTCTCCCTCACAGATACGCAGTATTTT,CASRGAFSLTDTQYF
NA,TRBD1,TRBV9,TRBJ1-3,TGTGCCAGCAGCTTAGGGACAGGGGGAAACTCTGGAAACACCATATATTTT,CASSLGTGGNSGNTIYF
NA,NA,TRBV7-8,TRBJ1-1,TGTGCCAGCAGCCGTTTTCAGGGGCCCACTGAAGCTTTCTTT,CASSRFQGPTEAFF
NA,NA,TRBV10-2,TRBJ1-5,TGCGCCAGCAGTGAGTGGGGGGGCAATCAGCCCCAGCATTTT,CASSEWGGNQPQHF
NA,TRBD1,TRBV7-6,TRBJ2-1,TGTGCCAGCAGCTTAGGGACAGGGGACCTTTGGTACAATGAGCAGTTCTTC,CASSLGTGDLWYNEQFF